This entry describes one T cell receptor beta chain. No antigen is known for it. The J segment lost 0 bases and the V segment lost 0 bases, leaving 6 bases of the junction unmatched. Germline V gives CDR1 LGHNA, CDR2 YNFKEQ. The CDR3 spans 17 residues. The data stem from a study of cytomegalovirus exposure and HLA in healthy donors. Notes on the study in general: An apparent linkage of common viral pathogens to several of the most significant clusters emerged in a later analysis.

The study ran its PCR with 60 Vbeta and 13 Jbeta primers. Profiled with immunoSEQ multiplex PCR; TCRdb holds only in-frame clones, not every one. The sample shows about 150,000 clones, around 80% of them seen only once. The receptor's source is a young man in good health and CMV-seropositive. The V gene is TRBV4-2, the J gene TRBJ2-3, with 7 nucleotides matching TRBD2. The source material was PBMCs. The CDR3 protein is CASSQEDLAESTDTQYF. DNA for the CDR3: TGTGCCAGCAGCCAAGAAGACCTAGCGGAGAGCACAGATACGCAGTATTTT.